This entry describes one T cell receptor (beta chain). This clone's antigen is unknown. No clone much larger than this one lies a single base away; base qualities are absent. The library was made by the immunoSEQ multiplex PCR assay. DNA from the CD4+ T cells that had been cultured and isolated underwent TCR beta CDR3 sequencing. Per the authors' processing: Non-productive TCR sequences were discarded, and reads were trimmed to the CDR3 region, with only CDR3s of 7 or more amino acids retained. The MANAFEST web app was used to identify antigen-specific clonotypes by comparing expansion in peptide wells with expansion in reference cultures. To count as positive, a clone had to show expansion at FDR<0.05 compared with the reference and with all other wells, an odds ratio above 5, and a frequency above 0.1% in two replicate wells. A clonotype was defined as cross-reactive if the clonotype was significantly expanded both in SARS-CoV-2 spike wells and in at least one common cold coronavirus spike condition. CDR3 similarity was assessed by Levenshtein distance with the stringdist R package, and unrooted trees were built with ape in R 3.6.1. This immuneACCESS table, as held by TCRdb, lists in-frame sequences with V and J called but not all clones. Of the missing ones, under half trace to an unresolved V gene in checked studies; the others have no known cause. That table supplies the V and J calls and clone size; D and trimming were determined from the DNA. This sample comprises 15,000 to 20,000 clones, 74% of them detected only once. Of the sample, under 25% is held by the ten largest clones.

The ViraFEST assay stimulated PBMC with viral peptide pools and then used TCR sequencing to identify antigen-specific CD4+ T cell clonotypes by expansion. After less than 13 days of culture, CD4+ T cells were isolated with the EasySep CD4+ T cell isolation kit. PCR-confirmed SARS-CoV-2 infection had occurred in convalescent patients between March and December 2020, before the Alpha, Beta and Delta variants emerged in the United States. Each participant received two doses of an mRNA SARS-CoV-2 vaccine, either BNT162b2 or mRNA-1273. Each well held over 1.5 million PBMC cultured in IMDM containing about 5.4% human AB serum, about 10 IU/ml IL-2 and gentamicin, along with approximately 10 ug/ml peptides. On days 3 and 7, half of the culture medium was replaced with fresh IL-2-containing medium. Unless noted otherwise, every peptide stimulation condition was cultured in triplicate wells. PBMC were separated from whole blood using Ficoll-Paque Plus gradient centrifugation and were then either cryopreserved at -140C or used fresh. The overlapping peptide pools covered the spike proteins of SARS-CoV-2 as well as those of the common cold coronaviruses HCoV-NL63, HCoV-OC43 and HCoV-229E. The QIAamp micro DNA kit was used to extract genomic DNA from the cultured CD4+ T cells.

This specimen belongs to a study of vaccination effects on CD4 cells after COVID-19 (dated by TCRdb to between 2021 and 2024). Study-wide context: Samples were taken from three convalescent patients early (day +14) and late (day +241, +227, +161 respectively) after vaccination. Across the study, the median time from the second dose to post-vaccine sampling was 72 days (range 14 to 241). In both COVID-19 convalescent patients and infection-naive vaccine recipients, the study compared SARS-CoV-2 spike-specific CD4+ TCR repertoires from before mRNA vaccination with those from after it. Altogether, roughly 10 COVID-19 convalescent patients and several SARS-CoV-2-naive healthy vaccine recipients made up the full study. Cultures from other donors in the study were sequenced with the Oncomine TCR Beta short-read assay on an Illumina iSeq 100. Paper-wide results and their limitations: Both infection-induced and vaccine-induced clones contracted markedly at late post-vaccination timepoints, which is consistent with waning T cell responses. In convalescent patients, the post-vaccine spike-reactive repertoire was composed mainly of new vaccine-induced clones that were largely distinct from infection-induced clones. The study was limited by a small number of convalescent patients, and early post-infection timepoints were lacking.

This clonotype was sampled from a human donor who had a prior SARS-CoV-2 infection. The sample was CD4+ T cells from PBMCs cultured with SARS-CoV-2 spike peptides, taken after COVID-19 vaccination. Read against the paper, the sample's cell subset or site label means: SARS-CoV-2 spike overlapping peptide pool stimulation.

The CDR3 region: CASSYSRGGGGQPQHF. The base sequence is TGTGCCAGCAGTTACTCGCGTGGAGGGGGCGGGCAGCCCCAGCATTTT. The chain uses TRBV6-5 and TRBJ1-5, and TRBD1 matches 7 of the central bases. For CDR1 and CDR2, the germline V gene lists MNHEY and SVGAGI. After removal of 0 bases from V and 7 bases from J, the junction retains 9 bases not matched to a gene. The CDR3 measures 16 amino acids from cysteine to phenylalanine. Only the CDR3 DNA stays, 48 bases, in frame from base 1.